This TCR beta chain derives from a study of T cell changes during pregnancy in multiple sclerosis. The assay was immunoSEQ multiplex PCR, and TCRdb's table has in-frame clones only and misses some. The repertoire holds under 40,000 clones, with less than 95% as singletons. The CDR3 is 18 amino acids. The V gene lost 5 bases and the J gene lost 4 bases, with 25 bases spanning the gap. Germline-derived CDR1 and CDR2 are MDHEN and SYDVKM. This chain connects TRBV28 to TRBJ2-3, with D perhaps TRBD1 (5 bases). The specimen comprised CD8+ T cells from peripheral blood mononuclear cells, sampled in the first trimester of pregnancy. This receptor was taken from a female donor with multiple sclerosis, enrolled in a pregnancy study. CDR3 residues: CASSHTFDSLEVADTQYF. CDR3 bases: TGTGCCAGCAGTCATACCTTCGACAGCCTAGAGGTCGCAGATACGCAGTATTTT.